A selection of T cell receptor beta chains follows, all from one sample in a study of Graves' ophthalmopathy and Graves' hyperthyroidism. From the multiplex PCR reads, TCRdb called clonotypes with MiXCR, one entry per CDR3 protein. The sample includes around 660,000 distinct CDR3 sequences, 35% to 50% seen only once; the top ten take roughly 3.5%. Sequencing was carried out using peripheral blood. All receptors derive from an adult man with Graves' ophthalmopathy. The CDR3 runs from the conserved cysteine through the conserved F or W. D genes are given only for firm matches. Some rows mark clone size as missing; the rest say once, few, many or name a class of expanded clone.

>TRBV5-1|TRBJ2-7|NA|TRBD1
CASSLDRGYEQCF
TGCGCCAGCAGCTTGGACAGGGGATACGAGCAGTGCTTC
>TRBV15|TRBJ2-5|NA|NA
CATSSGRQETQYF
TGTGCCACCAGCAGCGGACGGCAAGAGACTCAGTACTTC
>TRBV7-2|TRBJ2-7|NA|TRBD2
CASSPSTSGVVQYF
TGTGCCAGCAGCCCCAGTACTAGCGGGGTTGTGCAGTACTTC
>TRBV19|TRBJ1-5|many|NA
CAKREGENQPQHF
TGTGCCAAAAGGGAAGGGGAAAATCAGCCCCAGCATTTT
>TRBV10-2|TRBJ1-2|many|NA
CASSESVSAGNYGYTF
TGCGCCAGCAGTGAGTCGGTTTCCGCGGGAAACTATGGCTACACCTTC
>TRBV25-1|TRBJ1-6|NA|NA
CASSEHAGESPLHF
TGTGCCAGCAGTGAGCATGCAGGGGAGTCACCCCTCCACTTT
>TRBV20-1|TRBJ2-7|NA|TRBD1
CSVPVPNTGDSYEQYF
TGCAGTGTTCCAGTTCCAAACACCGGGGACAGTTACGAGCAGTACTTC
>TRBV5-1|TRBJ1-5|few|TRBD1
CASSLDPRGYSNQPQHF
TGCGCCAGCAGCTTGGATCCCAGGGGGTATAGCAATCAGCCCCAGCATTTT
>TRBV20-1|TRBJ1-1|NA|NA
CSASPRQVNTEAFF
TGCAGTGCTAGCCCCAGACAGGTGAACACTGAAGCTTTCTTT
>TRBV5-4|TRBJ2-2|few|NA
CASSPDGANTGELFF
TGTGCCAGCAGCCCGGACGGAGCGAACACCGGGGAGCTGTTTTTT
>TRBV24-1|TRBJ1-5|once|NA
CATRDTGFQPQHF
TGTGCCACCAGGGACACAGGGTTCCAGCCCCAGCATTTT
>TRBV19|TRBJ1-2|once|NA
CASNTARGYGYTF
TGTGCCAGTAACACCGCCCGGGGCTATGGCTACACCTTC
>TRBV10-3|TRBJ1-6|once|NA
CASTDGQGIPNSPLHF
TGTGCCAGCACCGACGGGCAGGGGATTCCAAATTCACCCCTCCACTTT
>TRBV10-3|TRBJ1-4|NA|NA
CAISESWVWKKLFF
TGTGCCATCAGTGAGTCTTGGGTATGGAAAAAACTGTTTTTT
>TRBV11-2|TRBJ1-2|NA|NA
CACSTLTADFSDGYTF
TGTGCCTGTTCGACTTTGACAGCCGATTTTTCGGATGGCTACACCTTC
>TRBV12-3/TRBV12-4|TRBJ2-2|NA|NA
CASSPDLPGELFF
TGTGCCAGCAGTCCCGATTTGCCCGGGGAGCTGTTTTTT
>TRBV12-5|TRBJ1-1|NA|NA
CASVKTALNTEAFF
TGTGCTAGTGTTAAGACAGCCTTGAACACTGAAGCTTTCTTT
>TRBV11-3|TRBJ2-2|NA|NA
CASSGQGGETGELFF
TGTGCCAGCAGCGGCCAGGGGGGCGAGACCGGGGAGCTGTTTTTT
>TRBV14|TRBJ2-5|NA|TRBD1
CASSRAGTGVETQYF
TGTGCCAGCAGCCGCGCCGGGACAGGGGTTGAGACCCAGTACTTC
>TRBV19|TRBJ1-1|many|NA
CASRLAGEERTEAFF
TGTGCCAGTCGCCTCGCGGGAGAGGAGAGAACTGAAGCTTTCTTT
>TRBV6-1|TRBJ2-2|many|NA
CASSYAIGTGELFF
TGTGCCAGCAGTTACGCGATCGGTACCGGGGAGCTGTTTTTT
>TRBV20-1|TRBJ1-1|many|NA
CSADTSAEAFF
TGCAGTGCTGACACTTCCGCTGAAGCTTTCTTT
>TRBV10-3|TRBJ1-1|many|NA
CAISEIGTEAFF
TGTGCCATCAGTGAGATCGGTACTGAAGCTTTCTTT
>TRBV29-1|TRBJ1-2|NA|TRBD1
CSVSPGQDGYTF
TGCAGCGTTTCCCCGGGACAGGATGGCTACACCTTC
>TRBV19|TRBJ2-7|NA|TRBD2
CASSIALAGYYEQCF
TGTGCCAGTAGTATCGCACTAGCGGGGTACTACGAGCAGTGCTTC
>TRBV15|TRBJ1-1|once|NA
CATSRGTNTEAFF
TGTGCCACCAGCCGAGGGACGAACACTGAAGCTTTCTTT
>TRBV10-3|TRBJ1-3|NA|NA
CASSELTVSWAGLSGNTIYF
TGTGCCAGCAGTGAATTAACGGTCTCGTGGGCAGGGCTCTCTGGAAACACCATATATTTT
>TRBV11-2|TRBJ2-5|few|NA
CASSFGGGMTETQYF
TGTGCCAGCAGCTTCGGGGGAGGCATGACAGAGACCCAGTACTTC
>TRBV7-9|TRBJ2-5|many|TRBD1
CASSLGTGRETQYF
TGTGCCAGCAGCTTAGGGACAGGGCGGGAGACCCAGTACTTC
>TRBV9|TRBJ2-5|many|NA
CASSVVWGFGETQYF
TGTGCCAGCAGCGTAGTATGGGGCTTCGGGGAGACCCAGTACTTC
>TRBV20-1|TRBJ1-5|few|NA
CSARNSQGGSNQPQHF
TGCAGTGCTAGAAATTCACAGGGCGGTAGCAATCAGCCCCAGCATTTT
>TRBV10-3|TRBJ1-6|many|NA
CASSDTQGNSPLHF
TGTGCCAGCAGTGATACGCAGGGGAATTCACCCCTCCACTTT
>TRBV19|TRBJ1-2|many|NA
CASSQSFGSYGYTF
TGTGCCAGTAGTCAGTCATTCGGATCCTATGGCTACACCTTC
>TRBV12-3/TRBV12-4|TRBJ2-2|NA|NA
CASSLLDLYTGELFF
TGTGCCAGCAGTTTACTGGACTTATACACCGGGGAGCTGTTTTTT
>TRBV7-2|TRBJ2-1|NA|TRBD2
CASSGVLAGQGEQFF
TGTGCCAGCAGCGGAGTACTAGCGGGTCAGGGCGAGCAGTTCTTC
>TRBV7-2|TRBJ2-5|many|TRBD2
CASSPILAGGGETQYF
TGTGCCAGCAGCCCGATACTAGCGGGGGGAGGGGAGACCCAGTACTTC
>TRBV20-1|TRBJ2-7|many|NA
CSAANRVRATYEQYF
TGCAGTGCTGCTAACAGGGTCCGAGCGACCTACGAGCAGTACTTC
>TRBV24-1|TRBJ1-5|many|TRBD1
CATSDHRGDQPQHF
TGTGCCACCAGTGACCACAGGGGGGATCAGCCCCAGCATTTT
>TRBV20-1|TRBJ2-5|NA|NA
CSARDGGSETQYF
TGCAGTGCTAGAGATGGGGGGTCAGAGACCCAGTACTTC
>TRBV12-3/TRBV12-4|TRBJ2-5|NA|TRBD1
CASSKQGAQTQYF
TGTGCCAGCAGCAAACAGGGGGCGCAGACCCAGTACTTC
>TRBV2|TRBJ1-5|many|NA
CASSGRGIQPQHF
TGTGCCAGCAGTGGGCGGGGAATTCAGCCCCAGCATTTT
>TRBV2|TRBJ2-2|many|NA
CASRTGTYTGELFF
TGTGCCAGCAGGACCGGGACATACACCGGGGAGCTGTTTTTT
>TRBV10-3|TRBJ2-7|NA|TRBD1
CASSDRGQVGEQYF
TGTGCCAGCAGTGACAGGGGGCAGGTGGGTGAGCAGTACTTC
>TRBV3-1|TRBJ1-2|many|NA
CASSPQPNYGYTF
TGTGCCAGCAGCCCACAGCCTAACTATGGCTACACCTTC